This is a list of T cell receptor beta chains from one sample in a study of T cell repertoires in cytomegalovirus infection. TCRdb independently ran MiXCR on the reads; one entry per CDR3 protein. The sample consists of about 260,000 distinct CDR3 sequences, approximately 9.2% of them appearing once. Sequencing input: PBMCs. The receptors were sampled from a human donor in good health (CMV status not recorded). Some clones in this sample may be carry-over from other donors' samples. Each CDR3 is given with its conserved first and last residue. The D gene is left open where the match is weak. The size field is filled for only some rows; it gives once, few, many or a size class.

>TRBV7-9|NA|TRBJ2-3|few
CASSLPLRGDTQYF
TGTGCCAGCAGCCTACCCTTACGGGGGGATACGCAGTATTTT
>TRBV28|NA|TRBJ1-1|many
CASSPYRFMNTEAFF
TGTGCCAGCAGCCCTTACAGGTTCATGAACACTGAAGCTTTCTTT
>TRBV28|NA|TRBJ1-1|many
CASSQGGTEAFF
TGTGCCAGCAGTCAGGGTGGCACTGAAGCTTTCTTT
>TRBV7-9|NA|TRBJ2-1|many
CASKGSSSYNEQFF
TGTGCCAGCAAGGGGTCCAGCTCCTACAATGAGCAGTTCTTC
>TRBV4-3|NA|TRBJ1-1|many
CASSQDDSRDTEAFF
TGCGCCAGCAGCCAAGATGACTCCAGGGACACTGAAGCTTTCTTT
>TRBV7-8|NA|TRBJ2-2|many
CASFPGRLTGELFF
TGTGCCAGCTTCCCGGGGAGGCTTACCGGGGAGCTGTTTTTT
>TRBV14|NA|TRBJ2-7|NA
CASSLYSGGYEQYF
TGTGCCAGCAGTCTTTATTCCGGGGGCTACGAGCAGTACTTC
>TRBV5-1|NA|TRBJ1-4|many
CASSLTDSPGEKLFF
TGCGCCAGCAGCTTGACGGACAGTCCGGGTGAAAAACTGTTTTTT
>TRBV20-1|NA|TRBJ2-7|few
CSARSGSQAYEQYF
TGCAGTGCTAGATCGGGCAGCCAAGCATACGAGCAGTACTTC
>TRBV20-1|TRBD1|TRBJ1-3|many
CSARTGTGNTIYF
TGCAGTGCACGGACAGGGACTGGAAACACCATATATTTT
>TRBV5-6|NA|TRBJ2-1|NA
CASSVYTGSTYNEQFF
TGTGCCAGCAGCGTCTACACAGGGTCCACCTACAATGAGCAGTTCTTC
>TRBV20-1|NA|TRBJ1-1|many
CSARDHRTSNTEAFF
TGCAGTGCTAGAGATCACCGGACATCGAACACTGAAGCTTTCTTT
>TRBV20-1|TRBD2|TRBJ2-1|NA
CSASKKVQGLAGTSYNEQFF
TGCAGTGCTAGCAAAAAGGTGCAGGGACTAGCGGGGACCTCCTACAATGAGCAGTTCTTC
>TRBV7-8|TRBD2|TRBJ2-3|many
CASSPKAGVASDTQYF
TGTGCCAGCAGCCCGAAAGCGGGAGTGGCATCAGATACGCAGTATTTT
>TRBV19|NA|TRBJ1-5|NA
CASSKGGQSWQPQHF
TGTGCCAGTAGTAAGGGGGGCCAGTCTTGGCAGCCCCAGCATTTT
>TRBV6-5|TRBD1|TRBJ1-2|NA
CASSHTTGGYYGYTF
TGTGCCAGCAGTCATACGACAGGGGGCTACTATGGCTACACCTTC
>TRBV4-1|NA|TRBJ1-1|NA
CASSQADGGGSAFF
TGCGCCAGCAGCCAAGCGGACGGTGGGGGGTCAGCTTTCTTT
>TRBV5-4|TRBD2|TRBJ2-3|NA
CASSLGAAGGRGTDTQYF
TGTGCCAGCAGCTTGGGAGCAGCGGGGGGGAGGGGAACAGATACGCAGTATTTT
>TRBV7-6|TRBD2|TRBJ2-5|many
CASILIDRGRGETQYF
TGTGCCAGCATCCTTATCGATCGGGGGAGGGGAGAGACCCAGTACTTC
>TRBV7-2|TRBD2|TRBJ2-2|many
CASSPVAGVRNGELFF
TGTGCCAGCAGCCCTGTAGCGGGAGTTCGTAACGGGGAGCTGTTTTTT
>TRBV7-2|NA|TRBJ2-5|many
CASSLGGAFQETQYF
TGTGCCAGCAGCTTAGGCGGGGCATTCCAAGAGACCCAGTACTTC
>TRBV4-3|NA|TRBJ2-1|NA
CASSQVDSRLVQVGNEQFF
TGCGCCAGCAGCCAAGTAGACAGTAGACTAGTACAGGTGGGGAATGAGCAGTTCTTC
>TRBV7-2|NA|TRBJ1-2|many
CASSAGGGWGYTF
TGTGCCAGCAGCGCCGGGGGGGGGTGGGGCTACACCTTC
>TRBV7-2|TRBD2|TRBJ2-6|many
CASSLRLAGSGANVLTF
TGTGCCAGCAGCTTACGGCTAGCGGGGTCTGGGGCCAACGTCCTGACTTTC
>TRBV7-2|TRBD1|TRBJ2-1|many
CASSQPRRQGAIGSRKQFF
TGTGCCAGCAGTCAACCACGGAGACAGGGGGCGATTGGGTCACGGAAACAGTTCTTC
>TRBV7-2|NA|TRBJ1-5|many
CASSLSPGDQPQHF
TGTGCCAGCAGCTTATCGCCAGGGGATCAGCCCCAGCATTTT
>TRBV20-1|NA|TRBJ2-5|many
CSARADSAQTQYF
TGCAGTGCTAGAGCGGACAGCGCCCAGACCCAGTACTTC
>TRBV28|TRBD1|TRBJ2-2|many
CASSPQGTGGRSGELFF
TGTGCCAGCAGTCCCCAGGGCACAGGGGGGCGAAGCGGGGAGCTGTTTTTT
>TRBV29-1|NA|TRBJ1-2|many
CSVVHTYGYTF
TGCAGCGTTGTACACACCTATGGCTACACCTTC
>TRBV11-2|NA|TRBJ2-2|NA
CASASGAGWGPGELFF
TGTGCCAGCGCTTCGGGGGCCGGGTGGGGCCCCGGGGAGCTGTTTTTT
>TRBV5-1|NA|TRBJ1-5|many
CASSFGDNSNQPQHF
TGCGCCAGCAGCTTCGGAGATAATAGCAATCAGCCCCAGCATTTT
>TRBV12-3/TRBV12-4|TRBD1|TRBJ1-1|many
CASSLGQGGSSFF
TGTGCCAGCAGCCTTGGACAGGGGGGGTCATCTTTCTTT
>TRBV19|NA|TRBJ2-2|many
CATENSKTAGELFF
TGTGCCACCGAGAACTCAAAGACCGCCGGGGAGCTGTTTTTT
>TRBV7-2|TRBD1|TRBJ1-1|many
CASSLGQGAGRAFF
TGTGCCAGCAGCTTAGGTCAGGGGGCCGGAAGGGCTTTCTTT
>TRBV19|NA|TRBJ1-1|NA
CASRETGFTEAFF
TGTGCCAGTAGAGAGACGGGGTTCACTGAAGCTTTCTTT
>TRBV4-2|NA|TRBJ2-1|many
CASSQDQIDNEQFF
TGTGCCAGCAGCCAGGACCAGATCGACAATGAGCAGTTCTTC
>TRBV7-8|NA|TRBJ1-3|few
CASSFDSGNTIYF
TGTGCCAGCAGCTTCGATTCTGGAAACACCATATATTTT
>TRBV28|NA|TRBJ2-3|many
CASTKGDIPEAQYF
TGTGCCAGCACCAAAGGGGATATCCCGGAGGCGCAGTATTTT
>TRBV11-2|TRBD1|TRBJ2-3|many
CASSMGQGVGTDTQYF
TGTGCCAGCAGCATGGGACAGGGGGTAGGAACAGATACGCAGTATTTT
>TRBV19|NA|TRBJ1-1|many
CASSIGGGLFTEAFF
TGTGCCAGTAGTATAGGTGGAGGGTTATTCACTGAAGCTTTCTTT